The 11 T cell receptor beta chains below were found in one sample sequenced in a study of shared clonotypes between healthy human individuals. Generated by immunoSEQ multiplex PCR, the TCRdb table keeps only in-frame clones and is missing some. Of under 1,100,000 clones listed, about 77% were seen once; the top ten hold around 1.4%. Sequencing was carried out using memory CD4+ T cells sorted from blood. The subset: CD45RA-negative fraction. These receptors were obtained from a man aged 18-30 years in good health.

The chain couples TRBV10-3 to TRBJ1-2; 11 nucleotides line up with TRBD1. Germline trimming cut 5 bases from V and 8 bases from J; bases unmatched to any gene: 4. The CDR3 contains 13 residues. The germline V gene encodes CDR1 ENHRY and CDR2 SYGVKD. The DNA for the CDR3 is TGTGCCATCAGTTGGGGACAGGGGGGCGGCTACACCTTC. As protein: CAISWGQGGGYTF.

DNA for the CDR3: TGTGCCACAAGACAGGCGGGGACGGGCACCGGGGAGCTGTTTTTT. It specifies CATRQAGTGTGELFF. The chain employs TRBV10-3 and TRBJ2-2; D possibly uses TRBD1 or TRBD2 (6 bases each). In germline, CDR1 is ENHRY, CDR2 SYGVKD. The CDR3 spans 15 residues. Trimming took 10 bases from V and 4 from J, leaving 19 bases between them.

A few counts support this clone. The V gene is TRBV5-6, the J gene TRBJ1-1, with 8 bases lining up with TRBD1. V shed 0 bases, J shed 10 bases, and the junction held 8 bases outside the gene matches. Germline-derived CDR1 and CDR2 are SGHDT and YYEEEE. The CDR3 is made up of 14 amino acids. This chain's CDR3 is CASSLGDRILRAFF. The CDR3 DNA reads as TGTGCCAGCAGCTTGGGGGACAGGATATTGCGAGCTTTCTTT.

The chain carries TRBV11-2 and TRBJ1-1; D remains unclear. Trimming left V 3 bases short and J 6 bases short, with 11 bases between. Germline V gives CDR1 SGHAT, CDR2 FQNNGV. This CDR3 is 13 amino acids long. CDR3 DNA: TGTGCCAGCAGCTTTGGGGAGAGGGCTGAAGCTTTCTTT. This sequence encodes CASSFGERAEAFF. The full variable domain, its missing parts supplied by reference TRBV11-2 and TRBJ1-1, is EAGVAQSPRYKIIEKRQSVAFWCNPISGHATLYWYQQILGQGPKLLIQFQNNGVVDDSQLPKDRFSAERLKGVDSTLKIQPAKLEDSAVYLCASSFGERAEAFFGQGTRLTVV.

A few counts support this clone. Other DNA sequences from this sample encode an identical CDR3 as well. The chain has TRBV19 and TRBJ1-5; D is unresolved. This CDR3 contains 12 residues. CDR1 and CDR2 from the germline V gene are LNHDA and SQIVND (reference sequence). Trimming stripped 6 bases from V and 1 base from J, with 4 bases between. The CDR3 DNA is TGTGCCAGTAGGGGAAGCAATCAGCCCCAGCATTTT. Its protein product is CASRGSNQPQHF.

J is TRBJ1-5 and V is TRBV9; no definite D call. The CDR3 is made up of 14 amino acids. Trimming cost V 3 bases and J 6 bases, with 13 bases left between them. Germline lookup yields CDR1 SGDLS and CDR2 YYNGEE. The CDR3 here is CASSADGMGQPQHF. The DNA for the CDR3 is TGTGCCAGCAGCGCAGACGGCATGGGTCAGCCCCAGCATTTT.

This clone was seen a few times. The genes are TRBV2 and TRBJ2-7; D not resolved. Trimming took 2 bases from V and 7 from J, leaving 15 bases between them. The CDR3 runs to 14 residues. Germline CDR1 is SNHLY and CDR2 is FYNNEI. CDR3 bases: TGTGCCAGCAGTGAATATCAACAAGGCGTAGAGCAGTACTTC. Its protein product is CASSEYQQGVEQYF.

The chain employs TRBV7-2 and TRBJ2-1; 7 positions match TRBD1. V shed 5 bases, J shed 7 bases, and the junction held 11 bases outside the gene matches. Germline V lookup: CDR1 SGHTA, CDR2 FQGNSA. CDR3 length: 15 amino acids. The CDR3 loop reads CASSVPGTALNEQFF. CDR3 bases: TGTGCCAGCAGCGTCCCCGGGACAGCCTTAAATGAGCAGTTCTTC.

The table lists this clone with many counts. The J gene is TRBJ2-5, the V gene TRBV2, with 8 bases matching TRBD1. V dropped 3 bases and J dropped 5; count of bases not matched to a gene: 8. Germline V gene data show CDR1 as SNHLY and CDR2 as FYNNEI. This CDR3 has 15 amino acids. The CDR3 protein is CASSEVQGAGETQYF. The CDR3 DNA is TGTGCCAGCAGTGAGGTTCAGGGGGCCGGGGAGACCCAGTACTTC.

V usage is TRBV7-9 and J usage is TRBJ1-1, with TRBD1 identical over 8 bases. The length of the CDR3 is 16 residues. Germline CDR1 is SEHNR and CDR2 is FQNEAQ (reference sequence). V shed 4 bases and J 0 bases; nucleotides not matched to a gene: 7. CDR3 sequence: CASSSRTGMMNTEAFF. The CDR3 DNA follows: TGTGCCAGCAGCTCCCGGACAGGGATGATGAACACTGAAGCTTTCTTT.

V usage is TRBV30 and J usage is TRBJ1-1, with a tentative D call TRBD1 (5 bases). CDR1 is GTSNPN and CDR2 is SVGIG in the germline V gene (reference sequence). Trimming stripped 4 bases from V and 5 bases from J, with 17 bases between. The CDR3 is 14 amino acids. CDR3 protein: CAWMGDGRGTEAFF. The CDR3 DNA reads TGTGCCTGGATGGGGGACGGCCGAGGTACTGAAGCTTTCTTT.